The following is a T cell receptor beta chain sequence with its context. The data stem from a study of blood T cell repertoires in COVID-19. The protocol was immunoSEQ multiplex PCR, while the TCRdb copy is restricted to in-frame clones and leaves out a portion. The sample consists of 150,000 to 200,000 clones, around 76% of them appearing once. Per germline, CDR1 KGHSH and CDR2 LQKENI. This CDR3 is built from 13 residues. Between the trimmed V and J ends, which lost 6 bases and 8 bases, there was a span of 13 bases. The rearrangement joins TRBV18 to TRBJ1-4, with D tentatively TRBD1 (6 bases). This receptor was taken from a woman aged 55 to 70 with COVID-19, enrolled during active disease. Sequenced input: peripheral blood. CDR3 residues: CASSGAQGEKLFF. CDR3 coding DNA: TGTGCCAGCTCGGGGGCTCAGGGGGAAAAACTGTTTTTT.